Listed below are T cell receptor beta chains from one sample, sequenced in a study of beta chain features in type 1 diabetes. Sequencing was performed with immunoSEQ multiplex PCR; in TCRdb, only in-frame clones are kept and a portion is missing. The sample yields 680,000 or so clones, around an eighth seen once. Source material: naive CD4+ T cells from blood. The receptors derive from a man aged 18-30 years with type 1 diabetes. Each CDR3 is given with its conserved first and last residue.

V gene: TRBV5-4; CDR3 protein: CASSLRTTGTDTQYF
V gene: TRBV7-9; CDR3 protein: CASSPAGAGHSYNEQFF
V gene: TRBV14; CDR3 protein: CATQGAGNQPQHF
V gene: TRBV30; CDR3 protein: CAWSRSSGNTIYF
V gene: TRBV5-1; CDR3 protein: CASSLEVAGNTGELFF
V gene: TRBV5-1; CDR3 protein: CASSLEASGGIRFF
V gene: TRBV30; CDR3 protein: CAWRSRPVEPLHF
V gene: TRBV7-9; CDR3 protein: CASSPRGQPYNEQFF
V gene: TRBV2; CDR3 protein: CASTRAQGEQPQHF
V gene: TRBV14; CDR3 protein: CASSPQYNEQFF
V gene: TRBV7-8; CDR3 protein: CASSLVTAGGQPQHF
V gene: TRBV5-1; CDR3 protein: CASSLGLDSLISYEQYF
V gene: TRBV29-1; CDR3 protein: CSVVAPEETQYF
V gene: TRBV5-1; CDR3 protein: CASSLSGQETQYF
V gene: TRBV28; CDR3 protein: CASSDLASLDYGYTF
V gene: TRBV7-6; CDR3 protein: CASSLKGHTQYF
V gene: TRBV4-1; CDR3 protein: CASSPRAGGVNTGELFF
V gene: TRBV9; CDR3 protein: CASSVGLGGGAEETQYF
V gene: TRBV11-2; CDR3 protein: CASSLKQPLLGDTQYF
V gene: TRBV30; CDR3 protein: CAWTPGLAGYSYNEQFF
V gene: TRBV13; CDR3 protein: CASSLKRTKGLTDTQYF
V gene: TRBV7-2; CDR3 protein: CASSPQTGNYGYTF
V gene: TRBV7-2; CDR3 protein: CASSFSRTAGNTIYF